This passage covers 3 T cell receptor beta chains from one sample sequenced in a study of metastatic and nonmetastatic thyroid tumors. No patient had received any treatment before thyroid surgery. TCRdb ran MiXCR on the PCR reads. The sample has roughly 61,000 clones, under 5% seen once. Material for sequencing was blood. These receptors were collected from a female donor with papillary thyroid cancer or a benign thyroid nodule (not recorded which). Some clones in this sample may be carry-over from other donors' samples.

This clone was found many times. The chain uses TRBV7-2 and TRBJ2-1; D might be TRBD1 or TRBD2, each matching 5 bases. Looked up from germline, CDR1 is SGHTA and CDR2 is FQGNSA. This CDR3 is built from 12 residues. Trimming took 6 bases from V and 9 from J, leaving 12 bases between them. The CDR3 loop is CASRGVVGEQFF. The CDR3 DNA sequence: TGTGCCAGCAGGGGGGTGGTGGGTGAGCAGTTCTTC.

The table lists this clone with many counts. The chain recombines TRBV20-1 with TRBJ2-3; D is possibly TRBD2 (5 bases). CDR3 length: 13 amino acids. The germline V and J ends were trimmed by 6 bases and 7 bases, with 17 bases remaining between them. Per germline, CDR1 DFQATT and CDR2 SNEGSKA (reference sequence). The CDR3 here is CSAHRGAAYTQYF. For the CDR3, the DNA is TGCAGTGCCCACCGAGGAGCGGCCTATACGCAGTATTTT.

This clone was detected many times. The CDR3, as DNA: TGTGCCTGGAGTCCAGGGGGAGGCGAAAAACTGTTTTTT. Encoded protein: CAWSPGGGEKLFF. This sequence joins TRBV30 and TRBJ1-4; 7 nucleotides align to TRBD1. V lost 2 bases, J lost 8 bases, and 5 bases stayed unmatched. CDR1 GTSNPN and CDR2 SVGIG come from the germline V gene (reference sequence). CDR3 length equals 13 residues.